This entry lists 27 T cell receptor beta chains sequenced from one sample in a study of blood T cell repertoires in COVID-19. The protocol was immunoSEQ multiplex PCR, while the TCRdb copy is restricted to in-frame clones and leaves out a portion. The repertoire has approximately 670,000 clones, about 87% of them found once; the top ten carry roughly 0.25%. What was sequenced was peripheral blood. These receptors all stem from a woman aged 18-29 years with acute or convalescent COVID-19.

The chain employs TRBV5-1 and TRBJ2-2, with a weak D call TRBD1 (6 bases). Germline CDR1 is SGHRS and CDR2 is YFSETQ. The CDR3 length is 14 residues. Trimming stripped 1 base from V and 6 bases from J, with 10 bases between. Written as DNA, the CDR3 is TGCGCCAGCAGCTTGTTGACAGGTTCCGGGGAGCTGTTTTTT. This encodes CASSLLTGSGELFF.

The J gene is TRBJ2-3, the V gene TRBV10-3, with TRBD1 matching 7 bases. The CDR3 length is 15 residues. Germline V gene data show CDR1 as ENHRY and CDR2 as SYGVKD. The trim removed 11 bases at V and 4 bases at J, leaving 15 bases unmatched. In DNA, the CDR3 is TGTGCCGTACGTCGGATACAGGGGAGAGCAGATACGCAGTATTTT. Translating it yields CAVRRIQGRADTQYF.

The chain has TRBV12-5 and TRBJ2-7; D remains ambiguous. V gave up 6 bases and J gave up 3 bases, with 9 bases separating them. The length of the CDR3 is 12 residues. The germline gives CDR1 LGHNT, CDR2 FRNRAP. CDR3 sequence: CASGPSLYEQYF. CDR3 nucleotide sequence: TGTGCTAGTGGCCCGAGTCTCTACGAGCAGTACTTC.

This chain links TRBV7-2 with TRBJ1-1; D perhaps matches TRBD1 (5 bases). The ends were cut back, 7 bases at V and 6 bases at J, with 18 bases in the middle. Germline V lookup: CDR1 SGHTA, CDR2 FQGNSA. The CDR3 is 14 amino acids. CDR3 region: CASTQWVGQSEAFF. CDR3 nucleotides: TGTGCCAGCACCCAATGGGTAGGACAATCTGAAGCTTTCTTT.

The J gene is TRBJ1-4, the V gene TRBV18; D unresolved. Germline CDR1 reads KGHSH; CDR2 reads LQKENI. V shed 3 bases and J shed 0 bases, with 11 bases lying between them. This CDR3 comprises 16 residues. CDR3: CASSPRSGATNEKLFF. In DNA form, the CDR3 reads TGTGCCAGCTCACCTCGGTCCGGTGCAACTAATGAAAAACTGTTTTTT.

This clone was detected once. The chain is built from TRBV6-1 and TRBJ2-1, with a tentative D call TRBD2 (5 bases). The CDR3 is made up of 17 amino acids. The germline V gene has CDR1 MNHNS and CDR2 SASEGT. Trimming pared 0 bases from V and 0 bases from J, leaving 12 bases between. This CDR3 reads CASSEAVGGLSYNEQFF. The CDR3 bases are TGTGCCAGCAGTGAAGCAGTAGGCGGACTCTCCTACAATGAGCAGTTCTTC.

This chain connects TRBV12-3 or TRBV12-4 to TRBJ1-6; D unresolved. The CDR3 is 12 residues long. V was pared by 4 bases and J by 8 bases, with 6 bases between. The CDR3, as DNA: TGTGCCAGCAGTTCCAGATATTCACCCCTCCACTTT. Translating gives CASSSRYSPLHF.

The chain employs TRBV13 and TRBJ1-2; D uncertain. The germline V and J ends were trimmed by 1 base and 2 bases, with 11 bases remaining between them. From germline, CDR1 is PRHDT and CDR2 FYEKMQ (reference sequence). The CDR3 runs to 15 residues. The CDR3 reads CASSLESRLNYGYTF. The CDR3 nucleotides read TGTGCCAGCAGCTTAGAATCGAGGCTGAACTATGGCTACACCTTC.

The chain recombines TRBV5-1 with TRBJ2-7; TRBD1 matches at 11 bases. The CDR3 spans 16 residues. Germline lookup yields CDR1 SGHRS and CDR2 YFSETQ. J was trimmed by 6 bases and V by 3 bases; bases with no gene match: 11. Here the CDR3 DNA reads TGCGCCAGCAGCTGGGGGACCGGGACAGGGGGAAGCGAGCAGTACTTC. Translating gives CASSWGTGTGGSEQYF.

The rearrangement uses TRBV12-5 and TRBJ1-1; 7 bases are shared with TRBD1. V trimming: 0 bases; J trimming: 7 bases; junction bases outside the gene matches: 5. This CDR3 contains 14 residues. The germline V gene has CDR1 LGHNT and CDR2 FRNRAP. CDR3 sequence reads: CASGLVLQGVEAFF. The DNA of the CDR3 is TGTGCTAGTGGTTTGGTACTTCAGGGGGTTGAAGCTTTCTTT. The full variable domain, rest sourced from reference TRBV12-5 and TRBJ1-1, is DARVTQTPRHKVTEMGQEVTMRCQPILGHNTVFWYRQTMMQGLELLAYFRNRAPLDDSGMPKDRFSAEMPDATLATLKIQPSEPRDSAVYFCASGLVLQGVEAFFGQGTRLTVV.

This clone has just a few counts. Different DNA sequences within this sample yield the same CDR3. V is TRBV9 and J is TRBJ1-1, with 7 positions matching TRBD1. This CDR3 has 13 residues. Germline V gene sequence: CDR1 SGDLS, CDR2 YYNGEE. V lost 0 bases to trimming and J lost 4 bases; unmatched junction nucleotides: 0. In DNA, the CDR3 is TGTGCCAGCAGCGTAGGACAGGGCACTGAAGCTTTCTTT. This encodes CASSVGQGTEAFF.

The chain couples TRBV29-1 to TRBJ2-1; 8 bases are a match to TRBD2. Germline CDR1 is SQVTM and CDR2 is ANQGSEA. This CDR3 has 13 residues. J gave up 5 bases and V 6 bases, and 6 bases lay outside the gene matches. The CDR3 region has the DNA TGCAGCGTCGTCAGCGGGGGTGACAATGAGCAGTTCTTC. Protein product: CSVVSGGDNEQFF.

In its sample, this clone was seen many times. The chain is built from TRBV3-1 (or the pseudogene TRBV3-2) and TRBJ2-1, with 8 bases matching TRBD1. CDR1 is LGHDT, CDR2 YNNKEL, per germline (reference sequence). The ends lost 4 bases at V and 3 bases at J; junction bases unmatched: 5. The length of the CDR3 is 15 residues. The CDR3 region has the DNA TGTGCCAGCAGCCCACAGGGGGAGAACTACAATGAGCAGTTCTTC. Amino acids: CASSPQGENYNEQFF.

The rearrangement joins TRBV2 to TRBJ2-1; 7 positions agree with TRBD2. Trimming removed 0 bases from V and 4 bases from J; junction bases left unmatched: 6. Germline V gene sequence: CDR1 SNHLY, CDR2 FYNNEI. This CDR3 region has 16 residues. The CDR3: CASSEAGDYVYNEQFF. CDR3 DNA: TGTGCCAGCAGTGAAGCGGGGGACTACGTTTACAATGAGCAGTTCTTC.

The rearrangement uses TRBV19 and TRBJ1-4; D ambiguous. CDR1 and CDR2 from the germline V gene are LNHDA and SQIVND (reference sequence). The CDR3 runs to 15 residues. Trimming removed 4 bases at V and 0 bases at J, with 9 bases between. CDR3 in amino acids: CASSTVLATNEKLFF. DNA of the CDR3: TGTGCCAGTAGTACGGTCCTTGCAACTAATGAAAAACTGTTTTTT.

The chain recombines TRBV28 with TRBJ2-1; a possible D gene is TRBD1 (5 bases). V lost 1 base and J lost 5, with 9 bases in between. The CDR3 covers 14 residues. Germline V gives CDR1 MDHEN, CDR2 SYDVKM. The CDR3: CASSLYSGNNEQFF. In DNA form, the CDR3 reads TGTGCCAGCAGTTTATATTCAGGGAACAATGAGCAGTTCTTC.

In its sample, this clone was seen once. V is TRBV5-1 and J is TRBJ2-7; D may be TRBD2 (5 bases). Trimming left V 0 bases short and J 0 bases short, with 13 bases between. The CDR3 length is 16 residues. The germline CDR1 and CDR2 sequences are SGHRS and YFSETQ. In DNA form, the CDR3 reads TGCGCCAGCAGCTTGGGGGGAGCAATTAGCTCCTACGAGCAGTACTTC. Its protein product is CASSLGGAISSYEQYF.

This chain joins TRBV7-6 and TRBJ2-3, with a possible D match to TRBD2 (5 bases). The ends were cut back, 5 bases at V and 1 base at J, with 10 bases in the middle. The germline CDR1 and CDR2 sequences are SGHVS and FNYEAQ. The CDR3 runs 14 residues. CDR3 region: CASSPPGGTDTQYF. The CDR3 nucleotides are TGTGCCAGCAGCCCCCCCGGGGGCACAGATACGCAGTATTTT.

The V call is TRBV21-1, the J call TRBJ1-1; the table assigns TRBD1, which was not confirmed against the DNA. TRBV21-1 is recorded as a pseudogene. The CDR3 covers 17 residues. The CDR3 DNA follows: TGTGCCAGCAGCAAAAGTATCGGGGACAGAGTGAACACTGAAGCTTTCTTT. It specifies CASSKSIGDRVNTEAFF.

The V and J genes are TRBV29-1 and TRBJ2-3; 10 bases map to TRBD1. The trim removed 3 bases at V and 4 bases at J, leaving 10 bases unmatched. This CDR3 spans 16 amino acids. Germline CDR1 SQVTM, CDR2 ANQGSEA. For the CDR3, the DNA is TGCAGCGTTGACGGGGACAGGGGTTTGGGGTCAGATACGCAGTATTTT. This translates into CSVDGDRGLGSDTQYF.

J is TRBJ1-6 and V is TRBV9; D perhaps matches TRBD1 (5 bases). Germline loops: CDR1 SGDLS, CDR2 YYNGEE. The CDR3 has 13 residues. With 4 bases removed from V and 13 bases from J, the gap between germline ends came to 15 bases. This CDR3 is CASSPGGGFPLHF. As DNA, the CDR3 is TGTGCCAGCAGCCCTGGGGGAGGATTTCCCCTCCACTTT.

This chain uses TRBV27 with TRBJ1-5; D possibly corresponds to TRBD1 (6 bases). V was clipped by 3 bases and J by 4 bases, with 13 bases between them. The CDR3 totals 15 residues. Germline CDR1 reads MNHEY; CDR2 reads SMNVEV (reference sequence). The CDR3 here is CASSLGGTTNQPQHF. CDR3 DNA: TGTGCCAGCAGTTTGGGAGGGACAACAAATCAGCCCCAGCATTTT.

This rearrangement joins TRBV21-1 to TRBJ2-5; whether TRBD2, the table's D call, matches the DNA was not checked. TRBV21-1 is reported as a pseudogene. CDR3 length equals 15 residues. The CDR3 DNA is TGTGCCAGCAGCAAAACCCTATTCACGATGGAGACCCAGTACTTC. As protein: CASSKTLFTMETQYF.

V gene TRBV28 combines with J gene TRBJ1-2; TRBD1 might be the D (5 bases). The CDR3 loop spans 13 amino acids. V shed 5 bases and J shed 13 bases, with 20 bases lying between them. Germline CDR1 MDHEN, CDR2 SYDVKM. This chain's CDR3 is CASSPPGDWGGTF. In nucleotides, the CDR3 is TGTGCCAGCAGTCCACCCGGGGACTGGGGCGGCACCTTC.

The V and J genes are TRBV5-1 and TRBJ1-2; the D is unclear. Per the germline V gene, CDR1 is SGHRS and CDR2 is YFSETQ. V dropped 4 bases and J dropped 6 bases, with 19 bases sitting between them. The CDR3 runs 15 residues. The CDR3 DNA is TGCGCCAGCAGCCGAGGTGACGTAAAGAGGGATGGCTACACCTTC. Translated: CASSRGDVKRDGYTF.

The V gene is TRBV14, the J gene TRBJ2-7; possible D gene TRBD2, 6 bases. Germline CDR1 SGHDN, CDR2 FVKESK. CDR3 length: 16 amino acids. Trimming pared 4 bases from V and 3 bases from J, leaving 19 bases between. In DNA, the CDR3 is TGTGCCAGCAGCCCCTTCCGAGGGACTCGCAACTACGAGCAGTACTTC. It translates to CASSPFRGTRNYEQYF.

The V and J genes are TRBV21-1 and TRBJ1-5; TRBD1, the table's D call, was not compared with the DNA. TRBV21-1 counts as a pseudogene. The CDR3 spans 17 residues. CDR3: CASSKDRGGSTNQPQHF. CDR3 nucleotide sequence: TGTGCCAGCAGCAAAGACAGGGGTGGTTCAACTAATCAGCCCCAGCATTTT.